The 11 T cell receptor beta chains presented below share a single source sample, sequenced in a study of cytomegalovirus exposure and HLA in healthy donors. The PCR employed 60 Vbeta primers together with 13 Jbeta primers. The data were produced by immunoSEQ multiplex PCR, yet TCRdb's version contains in-frame clones alone and is incomplete. The sample consists of 150,000 to 200,000 clones, less than 90% of them appearing once. Sequenced sample: PBMCs. These TCRs come from a male donor in good health and CMV-seropositive.

The V gene is TRBV5-1, the J gene TRBJ2-5; 7 nucleotides match TRBD2. Germline V gene data show CDR1 as SGHRS and CDR2 as YFSETQ. CDR3 length equals 14 residues. J was trimmed by 4 bases and V by 2 bases; bases with no gene match: 5. The CDR3 sequence: CASSFGGNRETQYF. The CDR3 DNA reads as TGCGCCAGCAGCTTCGGGGGGAACCGAGAGACCCAGTACTTC.

CDR3 amino acids: CAWDTGTGQSPLHF. The CDR3 nucleotides read TGTGCCTGGGATACCGGGACAGGTCAATCACCCCTCCACTTT. This chain joins TRBV30 and TRBJ1-6, with TRBD1 identical over 8 bases. The V gene's germline CDR1 is GTSNPN and CDR2 SVGIG (reference sequence). The CDR3 totals 14 residues. With 5 bases clipped from V and 10 bases from J, the junction kept 10 bases outside the gene matches.

The J gene is TRBJ1-4, the V gene TRBV5-1; TRBD1 aligns across 10 bases. The CDR3 covers 18 residues. The V and J ends lost 3 bases and 3 bases, in that order; junction bases with no gene match: 11. Looked up from germline, CDR1 is SGHRS and CDR2 is YFSETQ. The CDR3 nucleotides are TGCGCCAGCAGCTCCGGGACAGGGGCGACCTCCCCTAATGAAAAACTGTTTTTT. It specifies CASSSGTGATSPNEKLFF.

The chain employs TRBV11-2 and TRBJ2-1; 10 nucleotides align to TRBD2. V lost 5 bases to trimming and J lost 0 bases; unmatched junction nucleotides: 7. The CDR3 covers 17 residues. Per germline, CDR1 SGHAT and CDR2 FQNNGV. CDR3 DNA: TGTGCCAGCAGCCCGACCCTAGCGGGAGTCTCCTACAATGAGCAGTTCTTC. It is translated as CASSPTLAGVSYNEQFF. Complete variable domain (other parts from reference TRBV11-2 and TRBJ2-1): EAGVAQSPRYKIIEKRQSVAFWCNPISGHATLYWYQQILGQGPKLLIQFQNNGVVDDSQLPKDRFSAERLKGVDSTLKIQPAKLEDSAVYLCASSPTLAGVSYNEQFFGPGTRLTVL.

This clone was seen a single time. This chain links TRBV5-4 with TRBJ2-3; 12 positions agree with TRBD1. This CDR3 region has 17 residues. Germline CDR1 is SGHNT and CDR2 is YYREEE (reference sequence). V was pared by 5 bases and J by 1 base, with 8 bases of the junction left unmatched. The CDR3 DNA reads TGTGCCAGCAGTCTCGGGACAGGGGGCTCGGGCACAGATACGCAGTATTTT. It codes for CASSLGTGGSGTDTQYF.

This chain uses TRBV12-2 with TRBJ2-7; the table's TRBD2 call for D was not verified on the DNA. TRBV12-2 is designated a pseudogene. The CDR3 has 14 amino acids. The CDR3 sequence is CASRLPKLPGEQYF. The DNA for the CDR3 is TGTGCAAGTCGCTTACCGAAACTCCCGGGCGAGCAGTACTTC.

This clone was counted a single time. V and J are TRBV29-1 and TRBJ2-2, with 7 bases lining up with TRBD1. V was pared by 4 bases and J by 3 bases, with 2 bases of the junction left unmatched. The CDR3 sequence is 13 residues long. CDR1 and CDR2 (germline): SQVTM, ANQGSEA. This chain's CDR3 is CSVGGGHTGELFF. In DNA form, the CDR3 reads TGCAGCGTTGGAGGGGGCCACACCGGGGAGCTGTTTTTT.

This chain links TRBV14 with TRBJ2-7; 7 bases fit TRBD2. The V gene end was trimmed by 4 bases and the J gene end by 2 bases; junction bases not matched to a gene: 11. The germline CDR1 and CDR2 sequences are SGHDN and FVKESK. The CDR3 has 16 residues. The CDR3 loop reads CASSLRPSGIAYEQYF. As DNA, the CDR3 is TGTGCCAGCAGCCTAAGGCCAAGCGGGATCGCCTACGAGCAGTACTTC.

This clone has only a few counts. V usage is TRBV4-2 and J usage is TRBJ1-5; 12 bases fit TRBD1. Per germline, CDR1 LGHNA and CDR2 YNFKEQ. The V and J ends lost 4 bases and 8 bases, in that order; junction bases with no gene match: 3. The CDR3 spans 14 residues. CDR3 amino acids: CASSPGQGAEPQHF. The CDR3 DNA reads as TGTGCCAGCAGCCCGGGACAGGGGGCGGAGCCCCAGCATTTT.

The chain is built from TRBV10-3 and TRBJ2-7; 8 bases fit TRBD1. Germline CDR1 ENHRY, CDR2 SYGVKD. CDR3 length: 14 residues. V shed 8 bases and J 3 bases; nucleotides not matched to a gene: 9. CDR3 amino acids: CAIAGTGGSYEQYF. Here the CDR3 DNA reads TGTGCCATCGCGGGAACAGGGGGTAGCTACGAGCAGTACTTC.

The rearrangement uses TRBV5-5 and TRBJ1-5, with D tentatively TRBD1 (5 bases). V lost 4 bases and J 5 bases, leaving 13 bases between the germline ends. The CDR3 spans 14 residues. Germline lookup yields CDR1 SGHKS and CDR2 YYEKEE (reference sequence). The CDR3 coding sequence is TGTGCCAGCAGCCAGTCCCAGGGTTATCAGCCCCAGCATTTT. Translated: CASSQSQGYQPQHF.